The T cell receptor (beta chain) under discussion was sequenced for a study of cytomegalovirus exposure and HLA in healthy donors (dated by TCRdb to the late 2010s). Turning to the overall study: The 650 to 800 repertoires of the first cohort and the 95 to 150 validation repertoires were produced on the same platform, according to a later analysis. The study aimed to test whether cataloging public T cell receptors could reveal signatures of past pathogen exposure. A separate validation cohort of 100 to 150 different subjects was used in addition to the roughly 620-subject first cohort. To predict cytomegalovirus infection status, the study brought together high-throughput TCR immunosequencing, statistical association of individual TCRs with disease status, and machine learning.

Paper-wide results and their limitations: A total of fewer than 200 TCR beta chains were listed by the study as associated with cytomegalovirus. In a later analysis, TCRs clustered in the first cohort were found to also tend to co-occur in the 110 or so validation repertoires, with 85% to 95% of cluster scores above 0. The classifier was reported to diagnose cytomegalovirus status with high specificity and sensitivity in both the original cohort and the validation cohort. All 120 or so repertoires were used to score co-occurrence in the validation cohort in a later analysis, because that analysis had no HLA typing for the cohort. In vitro tests confirmed that a few of the cytomegalovirus-associated TCR beta chains recognize cytomegalovirus antigens. According to the authors, the approach could potentially be generalized to other disease states and immunological phenotypes. While some public TCRs were present in many individuals, most TCR sequences turned up only very rarely across donors.

Note on this clone: Its antigen specificity is not known. Base qualities are not provided; no much larger clone lies one nucleotide away.

Library preparation used the immunoSEQ multiplex PCR assay. The paper's data handling went like this. A statistical classification framework was developed to diagnose cytomegalovirus status using the catalog of TCR beta chain sequences. What TCRdb holds here is the immuneACCESS table cut down to in-frame rearrangements. Part of the clones is not present; checked against another copy, under half of the missing clones reflect an unresolved V gene, and the others are unexplained. V and J calls and clone size come straight from that table; D and trimming were deduced from the DNA. This sample gives more than 90,000 clones in total; 86% of them show up just once. The leading ten clones occupy over 4% of the sample. Separate from the roughly 650-subject first cohort, the validation cohort of about 110 subjects was the group to which the donors belonged. Including the terminal cysteine and phenylalanine, the CDR3 comprises 15 residues. Kept here is only the CDR3 DNA, which spans 45 bases and is read in frame from base 1. CDR1 and CDR2 (MNHEY, SVGAGI) derive from the germline V gene. V and J lose 0 bases and 4 bases, and a span of 11 bases separates them.

Source material: PBMCs. The rearranged chain carries TRBV6-5 and TRBJ2-3; confidence is insufficient to name the D gene. This receptor was identified in a young man in good health and CMV-seronegative. DNA sequence: TGTGCCAGCAGTTACTCCCCGGTCCTAGCAGATACGCAGTATTTT. It translates to CASSYSPVLADTQYF.